This T cell receptor beta chain stems from a study of blood T cell repertoires in COVID-19. About the study: The cDNA or gDNA used as material had been derived from T cells, B-cell-depleted T cells, or PBMCs.

The germline V gene has CDR1 LGHNA and CDR2 YSLEER. The CDR3 consists of 15 residues. J was trimmed by 0 bases and V by 6 bases; bases with no gene match: 8. TCRdb's table, derived via immunoSEQ multiplex PCR, lists solely in-frame clones and lacks some. The sample includes around 280,000 clones, 88% of them seen just once. Enrolment of Seattle patients took place during active infection, and they were followed longitudinally. Sequencing input: peripheral blood. The TCR was taken from a woman aged 30 to 39 with COVID-19, enrolled during active disease. This chain links TRBV4-3 with TRBJ2-7; 7 bases agree with TRBD2. CDR3 sequence (DNA): TGCGCCAGCAGATCTAGCGGAGTCTCCTCCTACGAGCAGTACTTC. Amino acid sequence: CASRSSGVSSYEQYF.